Included here is one T cell receptor beta chain sequence, with context. This CDR3 comprises 17 residues. Only in-frame clones appear in the TCRdb table, and some are missing; sequencing was by immunoSEQ multiplex PCR. The table includes more than 110,000 clones, roughly 89% detected once. These data originate in a study of blood T cell repertoires in COVID-19. Participant reports of clinical history set cohort assignment. The receptor comes from a man in his fifties or sixties who had recovered from COVID-19. Sample: PBMCs or T cells enriched from blood (not recorded which). V gene TRBV21-1 combines with J gene TRBJ1-5. TRBV21-1 represents a pseudogene. Here the CDR3 DNA reads TGTGCCAGCAGCAAAGGTTTCCGTGGAGTTAGCAATCAGCCCCAGCATTTT. Translated, it gives CASSKGFRGVSNQPQHF.